This T cell receptor beta chain was sequenced in a study of blood T cell repertoires in COVID-19. Study at large: Italy, Spain and the United States were the sources of the convalescent and acute COVID-19 samples.

Repertoires were generated with immunoSEQ multiplex PCR, while TCRdb's copy carries only in-frame clones and drops some. The table includes about 170,000 clones, about nine tenths detected once. The Seattle site enrolled patients during active infection and followed them longitudinally. The V and J ends lost 2 bases and 3 bases respectively, with 13 bases between them. CDR3 size: 15 residues. The germline V gene encodes CDR1 KGHSH and CDR2 LQKENI. The TCR was taken from a man aged 30 to 39 with COVID-19, enrolled during active disease. The material sequenced was peripheral blood. The genes are TRBV18 and TRBJ1-1; D is perhaps TRBD1 (6 bases). CDR3 nucleotides: TGTGCCAGCTCACCAGGGGGGGCTCGGGACACTGAAGCTTTCTTT. Its protein is CASSPGGARDTEAFF. The full variable domain, rest sourced from reference TRBV18 and TRBJ1-1, is NAGVMQNPRHLVRRRGQEARLRCSPMKGHSHVYWYRQLPEEGLKFMVYLQKENIIDESGMPKERFSAEFPKEGPSILRIQQVVRGDSAAYFCASSPGGARDTEAFFGQGTRLTVV.